The entry below gives a single T cell receptor beta chain sequence along with its context. The J segment lost 2 bases and the V segment lost 0 bases, leaving 4 bases of the junction unmatched. The germline V gene has CDR1 LNHNV and CDR2 YYDKDF (reference sequence). There are 15 residues in the CDR3. The sample comes from a study of T cell changes during pregnancy in multiple sclerosis. The protocol was immunoSEQ multiplex PCR, while the TCRdb copy is restricted to in-frame clones and leaves out a portion. The sample includes tens of thousands of clones, nearly 95% of them seen just once. The starting material was CD4+ T cells from peripheral blood mononuclear cells, obtained in the second trimester of pregnancy. This sequence originates from a female donor with multiple sclerosis, enrolled in a pregnancy study. This chain uses TRBV15 with TRBJ2-7; 7 positions match TRBD2. This CDR3 reads CATSRDGAGPYEQYF. The CDR3 bases are TGTGCCACCAGCAGAGATGGAGCGGGGCCCTACGAGCAGTACTTC.